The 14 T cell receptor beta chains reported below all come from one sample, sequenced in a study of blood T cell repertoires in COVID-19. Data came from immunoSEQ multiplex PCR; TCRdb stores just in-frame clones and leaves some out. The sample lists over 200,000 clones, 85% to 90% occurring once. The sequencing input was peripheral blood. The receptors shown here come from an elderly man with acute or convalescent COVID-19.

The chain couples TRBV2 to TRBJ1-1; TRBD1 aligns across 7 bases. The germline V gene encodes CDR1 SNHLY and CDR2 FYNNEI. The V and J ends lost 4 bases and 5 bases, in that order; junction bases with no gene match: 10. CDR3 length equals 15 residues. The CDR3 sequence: CASSGPGGLGTEAFF. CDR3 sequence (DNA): TGTGCCAGCAGTGGGCCAGGGGGGTTGGGGACTGAAGCTTTCTTT.

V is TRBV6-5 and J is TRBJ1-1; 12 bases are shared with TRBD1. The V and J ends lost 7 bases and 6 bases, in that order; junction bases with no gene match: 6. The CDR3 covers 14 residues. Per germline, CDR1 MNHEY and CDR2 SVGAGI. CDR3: CASKGQGAGAEAFF. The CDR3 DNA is TGTGCCAGCAAGGGACAGGGGGCAGGGGCTGAAGCTTTCTTT.

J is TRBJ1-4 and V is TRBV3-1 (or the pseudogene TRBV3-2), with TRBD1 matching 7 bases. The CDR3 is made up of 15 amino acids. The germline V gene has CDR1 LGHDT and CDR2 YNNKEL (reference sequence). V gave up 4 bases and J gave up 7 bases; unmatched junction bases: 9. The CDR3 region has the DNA TGTGCCAGCAGCCCTTCCGGGACAGTATCTGAAAAACTGTTTTTT. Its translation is CASSPSGTVSEKLFF.

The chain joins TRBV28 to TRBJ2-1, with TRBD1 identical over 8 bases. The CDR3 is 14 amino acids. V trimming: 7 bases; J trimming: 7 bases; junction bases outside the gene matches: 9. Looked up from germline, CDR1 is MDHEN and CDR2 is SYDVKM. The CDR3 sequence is CASKGPGGLNEQFF. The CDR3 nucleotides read TGTGCCAGCAAAGGGCCAGGGGGCCTGAATGAGCAGTTCTTC.

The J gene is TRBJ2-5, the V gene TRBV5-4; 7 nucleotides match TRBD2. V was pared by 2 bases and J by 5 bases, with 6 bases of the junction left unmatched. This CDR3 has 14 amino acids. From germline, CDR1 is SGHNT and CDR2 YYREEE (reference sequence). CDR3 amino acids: CASSLRGVEETQYF. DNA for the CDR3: TGTGCCAGCAGCTTACGGGGGGTAGAGGAGACCCAGTACTTC.

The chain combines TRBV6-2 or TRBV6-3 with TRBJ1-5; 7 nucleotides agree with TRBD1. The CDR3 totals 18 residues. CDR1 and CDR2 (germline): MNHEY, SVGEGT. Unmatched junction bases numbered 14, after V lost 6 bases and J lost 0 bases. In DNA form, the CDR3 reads TGTGCCAGCAGCCCCACCCGGACAGGCCTCTATAGCAATCAGCCCCAGCATTTT. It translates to CASSPTRTGLYSNQPQHF.

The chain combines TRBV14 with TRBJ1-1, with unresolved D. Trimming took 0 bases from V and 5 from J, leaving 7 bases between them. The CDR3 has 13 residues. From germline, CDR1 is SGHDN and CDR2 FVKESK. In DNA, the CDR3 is TGTGCCAGCAGCCAAGAGAGGGTTACTGAAGCTTTCTTT. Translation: CASSQERVTEAFF.

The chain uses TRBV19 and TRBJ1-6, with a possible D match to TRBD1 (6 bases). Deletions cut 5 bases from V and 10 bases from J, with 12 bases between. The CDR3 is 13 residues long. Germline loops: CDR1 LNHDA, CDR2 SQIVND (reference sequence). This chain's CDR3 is CASSEGVGSPLHF. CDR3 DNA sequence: TGTGCCAGTAGTGAGGGGGTCGGGTCACCCCTCCACTTT.

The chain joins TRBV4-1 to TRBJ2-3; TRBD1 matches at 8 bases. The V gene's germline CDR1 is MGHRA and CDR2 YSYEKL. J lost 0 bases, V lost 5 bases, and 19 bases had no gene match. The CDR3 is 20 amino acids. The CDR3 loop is CASSYVSEDRETTSTDTQYF. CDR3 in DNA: TGCGCCAGCAGCTACGTTAGCGAGGACAGGGAAACTACTAGCACAGATACGCAGTATTTT.

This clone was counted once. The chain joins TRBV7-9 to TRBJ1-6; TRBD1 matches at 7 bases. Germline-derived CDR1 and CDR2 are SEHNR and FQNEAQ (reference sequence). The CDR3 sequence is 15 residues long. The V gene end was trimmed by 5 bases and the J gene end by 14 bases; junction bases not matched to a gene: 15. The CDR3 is CASSLRDSPSDSLHF. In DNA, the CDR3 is TGTGCCAGCAGCCTCCGGGACAGCCCCTCAGATTCCCTCCACTTT.

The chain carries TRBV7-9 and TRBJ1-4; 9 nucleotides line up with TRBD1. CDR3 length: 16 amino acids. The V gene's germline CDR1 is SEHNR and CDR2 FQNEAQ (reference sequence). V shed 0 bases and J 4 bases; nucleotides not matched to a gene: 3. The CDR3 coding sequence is TGTGCCAGCAGCTTAGCCGACAGGGGGAGTAATGAAAAACTGTTTTTT. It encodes CASSLADRGSNEKLFF.

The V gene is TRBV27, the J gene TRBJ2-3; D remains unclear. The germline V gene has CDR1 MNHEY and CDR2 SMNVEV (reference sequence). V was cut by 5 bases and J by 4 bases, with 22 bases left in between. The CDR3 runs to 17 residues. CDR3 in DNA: TGTGCCAGCAGTAAACCCCTAACAGCAGGCCCCCCAGATACGCAGTATTTT. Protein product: CASSKPLTAGPPDTQYF.

This CDR3 is CASSDRANTEAFF. CDR3 DNA: TGTGCCAGTTCGGACAGGGCGAACACTGAAGCTTTCTTT. The rearrangement uses TRBV27 and TRBJ1-1; 8 bases align to TRBD1. V lost 9 bases and J lost 1; bases outside the gene matches: 4. Germline CDR1 MNHEY, CDR2 SMNVEV (reference sequence). The CDR3 extends over 13 amino acids.

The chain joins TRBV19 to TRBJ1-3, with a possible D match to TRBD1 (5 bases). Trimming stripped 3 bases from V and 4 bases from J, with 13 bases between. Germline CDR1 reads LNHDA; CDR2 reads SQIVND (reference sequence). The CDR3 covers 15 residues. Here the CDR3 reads CASSIAPRQGNTIYF. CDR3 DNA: TGTGCCAGTAGTATTGCCCCTCGACAGGGAAACACCATATATTTT.